This is a list of T cell receptor beta chains from one sample in a study of blood T cell repertoires in COVID-19. Sequencing used immunoSEQ multiplex PCR; TCRdb keeps in-frame clones, though not all of them. The sample shows tens of thousands of clones, 89% of them seen only once. What was sequenced was peripheral blood. Every receptor here comes from a man in his 60s with COVID-19, enrolled during active disease. The CDR3 runs from the conserved cysteine through the conserved F or W. A D gene is named only where the DNA matches it firmly. For some rows the clone size is stated as once, few or many, or as a class when expanded; others skip it.

J: TRBJ2-7
size: .
D: .
V: TRBV4-1
DNA: TGCGCCAGCAGCCAATCCCCGGGAACGGATCCCTACGAGCAGTACTTC
CDR3: CASSQSPGTDPYEQYF

J: TRBJ2-7
size: .
D: TRBD2
V: TRBV5-1
DNA: TGCGCCAGCAGCTCCTTAGCGGGAGCCTACGAGCAGTACTTC
CDR3: CASSSLAGAYEQYF

J: TRBJ2-1
size: .
D: TRBD1
V: TRBV28
DNA: TGTGCCAGCAGTCCCTTATATGGGACAGCTCGATCCTACAATGAGCAGTTCTTC
CDR3: CASSPLYGTARSYNEQFF

J: TRBJ2-5
size: .
D: .
V: TRBV7-3
DNA: TGTGCCAGCAGCTTAACGGGCAGAACCCAAGAGACCCAGTACTTC
CDR3: CASSLTGRTQETQYF

J: TRBJ1-1
size: .
D: TRBD1
V: TRBV6-6
DNA: TGTGCCAGCAGTTACTCGACAGGGATGGGCGACACTGAAGCTTTCTTT
CDR3: CASSYSTGMGDTEAFF

J: TRBJ2-1
size: once
D: TRBD2
V: TRBV11-1
DNA: TGTGCCAGCAGCCGGACTAGCGGGAACTACAATGAGCAGTTCTTC
CDR3: CASSRTSGNYNEQFF

J: TRBJ2-5
size: .
D: TRBD2
V: TRBV24-1
DNA: TGTGCCACCAGTGATGGGCTAGCGGGATACCAAGAGACCCAGTACTTC
CDR3: CATSDGLAGYQETQYF

J: TRBJ2-1
size: .
D: .
V: TRBV21-1
DNA: TGTGCCAGCAGAGAGGGGACTGCTAGCTCCTACAATGAGCAGTTCTTC
CDR3: CASREGTASSYNEQFF

J: TRBJ1-1
size: .
D: .
V: TRBV19
DNA: TGTGCCAGTAGTATACTCGGGGGGCAGACAGCTTTCTTT
CDR3: CASSILGGQTAFF

J: TRBJ2-1
size: .
D: TRBD2
V: TRBV5-1
DNA: TGCGCCAGTGTATCTAACGGGGGGGATGAGCAGTTCTTC
CDR3: CASVSNGGDEQFF

J: TRBJ1-2
size: .
D: TRBD1
V: TRBV4-1
DNA: TGCGCCAGCAGCCAAGGCCAGGGACAGGGGGCGCACGGCTATGGCTACACCTTC
CDR3: CASSQGQGQGAHGYGYTF

J: TRBJ2-2
size: .
D: TRBD2
V: TRBV6-6
DNA: TGTGCCAGCAGTTTACTAGCGCCGACGAACACCGGGGAGCTGTTTTTT
CDR3: CASSLLAPTNTGELFF

J: TRBJ1-2
size: .
D: TRBD1
V: TRBV29-1
DNA: TGCAGCGTGGGGACAGGGACGGACTATGGCTACACCTTC
CDR3: CSVGTGTDYGYTF

J: TRBJ2-5
size: .
D: .
V: TRBV6-5
DNA: TGTGCCAGCTCGGCTGAGGCGCGGGAGACCCAGTACTTC
CDR3: CASSAEARETQYF

J: TRBJ2-7
size: .
D: TRBD2
V: TRBV9
DNA: TGTGCCAGCAGCGTAGTTTCTAGCGGATACGAGCAGTACTTC
CDR3: CASSVVSSGYEQYF

J: TRBJ1-1
size: .
D: TRBD1
V: TRBV5-1
DNA: TGCGCCAGCAGCTTGGGGGGACTCAGGGGGCCCCGGGCCTCAAACGAAGCTTTCTTT
CDR3: CASSLGGLRGPRASNEAFF

J: TRBJ1-1
size: .
D: TRBD1
V: TRBV30
DNA: TGTGCCTGGGGGACAGGGTCTGAAGCTTTCTTT
CDR3: CAWGTGSEAFF

J: TRBJ1-2
size: .
D: .
V: TRBV6-5
DNA: TGTGCCAGCAGTTACTCGGGAGGGGAGAAGGCCTATGGCTACACCTTC
CDR3: CASSYSGGEKAYGYTF

J: TRBJ2-7
size: .
D: TRBD1
V: TRBV4-1
DNA: TGCGCCAGCAGCCAAGCTGGGACAGGACTCTCCTACGAGCAGTACTTC
CDR3: CASSQAGTGLSYEQYF

J: TRBJ1-5
size: .
D: .
V: TRBV19
DNA: TGTGCCAGTAGTATTCCCTTTTATAGCAATCAGCCCCAGCATTTT
CDR3: CASSIPFYSNQPQHF

J: TRBJ2-1
size: .
D: .
V: TRBV5-1
DNA: TGCGCCAGCAGCTTGGAGGCAGGGGAGCAGTTCTTC
CDR3: CASSLEAGEQFF

J: TRBJ1-3
size: .
D: TRBD1
V: TRBV6-1
DNA: TGTGCCAGCAGTGCCGCAAATCCGGGACAGAGATATGGAAACACCATATATTTT
CDR3: CASSAANPGQRYGNTIYF

J: TRBJ2-3
size: .
D: .
V: TRBV10-3
DNA: TGTGCCATCACAGGGGCCTCCACAGATACGCAGTATTTT
CDR3: CAITGASTDTQYF

J: TRBJ1-3
size: .
D: .
V: TRBV10-3
DNA: TGTGCCATCAGTGCGGAGGTCTCTGGAAACACCATATATTTT
CDR3: CAISAEVSGNTIYF

J: TRBJ1-2
size: once
D: .
V: TRBV2
DNA: TGTGCCAGCGGAGGACAGAGCTATGGCTACACCTTC
CDR3: CASGGQSYGYTF

J: TRBJ2-7
size: .
D: TRBD1
V: TRBV4-1
DNA: TGCGCCAGCAGCCAAGAACCAGGGGGCAACGAGCAGTACTTC
CDR3: CASSQEPGGNEQYF

J: TRBJ1-5
size: .
D: .
V: TRBV27
DNA: TGTGCCAGCAGTTTAGAGGGATACAATCAGCCCCAGCATTTT
CDR3: CASSLEGYNQPQHF

J: TRBJ2-7
size: .
D: TRBD2
V: TRBV18
DNA: TGTGCCAGCTCCCGAACTAGCGTCACCCCCTACGAGCAGTACTTC
CDR3: CASSRTSVTPYEQYF

J: TRBJ1-2
size: .
D: .
V: TRBV10-3
DNA: TGTGCCATCAGTGAAGGAGTTAACTATGGCTACACCTTC
CDR3: CAISEGVNYGYTF

J: TRBJ1-2
size: .
D: TRBD1
V: TRBV2
DNA: TGTGCCAGCAGTACGGACAGGGGGCATCATGGCTACACCTTC
CDR3: CASSTDRGHHGYTF

J: TRBJ2-7
size: .
D: .
V: TRBV5-4
DNA: TGTGCCAGCAGCCCTGGCAGGTCCCGGTGGTACGAGCAGTACTTC
CDR3: CASSPGRSRWYEQYF

J: TRBJ1-2
size: .
D: .
V: TRBV5-5
DNA: TGTGCCAGCAGCTTGGCCCCAGAAAACTATGGCTACACCTTC
CDR3: CASSLAPENYGYTF

J: TRBJ2-5
size: once
D: TRBD2
V: TRBV5-1
DNA: TGCGCCAGCAGCTCCGGGGGACTAGCGGGAGCCCAAGAGACCCAGTACTTC
CDR3: CASSSGGLAGAQETQYF

J: TRBJ2-7
size: .
D: .
V: TRBV2
DNA: TGTGCCAGCAGTGAAGCTCGAGGCTACGAGCAGTACTTC
CDR3: CASSEARGYEQYF

J: TRBJ1-2
size: .
D: .
V: TRBV28
DNA: TGTGCCAGCAGTTTCTCCGTTAACTATGGCTACACCTTC
CDR3: CASSFSVNYGYTF

J: TRBJ1-5
size: .
D: .
V: TRBV5-8
DNA: TGTGCCAGCAGCTTTTTTAGAGATAGCAATCAGCCCCAGCATTTT
CDR3: CASSFFRDSNQPQHF

J: TRBJ2-1
size: .
D: TRBD2
V: TRBV12-5
DNA: TGTGCTAGTGGAAGAGAGCGGGAGTCCTACAATGAGCAGTTCTTC
CDR3: CASGRERESYNEQFF

J: TRBJ2-7
size: .
D: TRBD1
V: TRBV11-2
DNA: TGTGCCAGCAGCTCTGAGGGGGACAGGGCCTACGAGCAGTACTTC
CDR3: CASSSEGDRAYEQYF

J: TRBJ1-2
size: .
D: .
V: TRBV19
DNA: TGTGCCACAAGACAGATCTATGGCTACACCTTC
CDR3: CATRQIYGYTF

J: TRBJ1-3
size: .
D: TRBD1
V: TRBV19
DNA: TGTGCCAGTAGTATAACCGACAGGGTGTATGGAAACACCATATATTTT
CDR3: CASSITDRVYGNTIYF

J: TRBJ2-1
size: .
D: .
V: TRBV2
DNA: TGTGCCAGCAGTGAACAGCGACAGAACAATGAGCAGTTCTTC
CDR3: CASSEQRQNNEQFF

J: TRBJ2-1
size: .
D: TRBD2
V: TRBV3-1/TRBV3-2
DNA: TGTGCCAGCAGCCCTTCAGCGGGAGGCAATGAGCAGTTCTTC
CDR3: CASSPSAGGNEQFF

J: TRBJ2-2
size: .
D: TRBD1
V: TRBV2
DNA: TGTGCCAGCAGTAGAGGACAGGGGGGCACCGGGGAGCTGTTTTTT
CDR3: CASSRGQGGTGELFF

J: TRBJ1-1
size: once
D: .
V: TRBV7-2
DNA: TGTGCCAGCAGCTTGGCCTGGGGCTCTGAAGCTTTCTTT
CDR3: CASSLAWGSEAFF

J: TRBJ2-7
size: .
D: .
V: TRBV6-2/TRBV6-3
DNA: TGTGCCAGCAGTACCGGTGGGGGGGAGCAGTACTTC
CDR3: CASSTGGGEQYF

J: TRBJ2-1
size: .
D: TRBD2
V: TRBV11-2
DNA: TGTGCCAGCAGCTTAGAAGGGACTAGCGGGATCGATGAGCAGTTCTTC
CDR3: CASSLEGTSGIDEQFF

J: TRBJ1-5
size: once
D: .
V: TRBV5-1
DNA: TGCGCCAGCAGCCTCTCCGCCGGGGACATTGATAGCAATCAGCCCCAGCATTTT
CDR3: CASSLSAGDIDSNQPQHF

J: TRBJ2-1
size: .
D: TRBD1
V: TRBV9
DNA: TGTGCCAGCAGCCCATACGGGACAGGGAGTTACAATGAGCAGTTCTTC
CDR3: CASSPYGTGSYNEQFF